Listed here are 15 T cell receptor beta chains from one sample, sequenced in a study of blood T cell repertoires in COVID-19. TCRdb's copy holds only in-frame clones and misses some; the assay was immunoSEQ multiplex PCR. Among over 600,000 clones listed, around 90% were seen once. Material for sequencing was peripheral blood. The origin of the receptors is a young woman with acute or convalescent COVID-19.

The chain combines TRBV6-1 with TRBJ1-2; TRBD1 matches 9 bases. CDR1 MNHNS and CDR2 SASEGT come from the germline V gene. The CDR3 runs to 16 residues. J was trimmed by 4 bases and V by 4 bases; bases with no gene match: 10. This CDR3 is CASSVVTGGVVYGYTF. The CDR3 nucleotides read TGTGCCAGCAGTGTTGTTACAGGGGGCGTCGTCTATGGCTACACCTTC.

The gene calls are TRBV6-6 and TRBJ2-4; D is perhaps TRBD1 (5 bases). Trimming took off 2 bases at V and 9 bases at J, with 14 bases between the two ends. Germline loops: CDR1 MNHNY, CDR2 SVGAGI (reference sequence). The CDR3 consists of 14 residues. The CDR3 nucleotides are TGTGCCAGCAGTTACGTAGGACAAGAAGGCATTCAGTACTTC. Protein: CASSYVGQEGIQYF.

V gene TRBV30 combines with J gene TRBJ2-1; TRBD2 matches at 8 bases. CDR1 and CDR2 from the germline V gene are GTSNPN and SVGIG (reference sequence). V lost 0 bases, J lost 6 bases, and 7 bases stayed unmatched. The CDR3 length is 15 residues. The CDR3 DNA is TGTGCCTGGAGTGTTGGGACTAGAATCTTCAATGAGCAGTTCTTC. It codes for CAWSVGTRIFNEQFF.

CDR3 in amino acids: CASSLALTGGNEQFF. As DNA, the CDR3 is TGTGCCAGCAGTTTAGCCCTAACAGGGGGCAATGAGCAGTTCTTC. The gene calls are TRBV27 and TRBJ2-1, with 8 bases fitting TRBD1. The junction had 6 bases not matched to a gene; V was cut back by 2 bases and J by 6 bases. Germline CDR1 reads MNHEY; CDR2 reads SMNVEV (reference sequence). The CDR3 extends over 15 amino acids.

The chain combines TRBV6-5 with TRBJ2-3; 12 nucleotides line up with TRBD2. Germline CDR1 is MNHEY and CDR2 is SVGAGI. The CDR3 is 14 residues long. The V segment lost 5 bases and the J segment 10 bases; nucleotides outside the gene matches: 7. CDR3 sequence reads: CASSLAGGHSPQYF. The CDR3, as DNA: TGTGCCAGCAGTCTAGCGGGGGGGCATTCCCCGCAGTATTTT.

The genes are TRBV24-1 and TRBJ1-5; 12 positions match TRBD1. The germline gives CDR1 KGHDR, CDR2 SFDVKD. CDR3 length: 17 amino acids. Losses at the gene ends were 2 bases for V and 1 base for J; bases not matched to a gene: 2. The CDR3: CATSDSGQGASNQPQHF. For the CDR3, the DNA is TGTGCCACCAGTGATTCGGGACAGGGGGCGAGCAATCAGCCCCAGCATTTT.

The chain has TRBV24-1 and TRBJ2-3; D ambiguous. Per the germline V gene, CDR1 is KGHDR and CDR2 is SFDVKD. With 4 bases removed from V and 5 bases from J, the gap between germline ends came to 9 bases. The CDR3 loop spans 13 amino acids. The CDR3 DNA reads TGTGCCACCAGTGACCCTACCTTAGATACGCAGTATTTT. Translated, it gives CATSDPTLDTQYF.

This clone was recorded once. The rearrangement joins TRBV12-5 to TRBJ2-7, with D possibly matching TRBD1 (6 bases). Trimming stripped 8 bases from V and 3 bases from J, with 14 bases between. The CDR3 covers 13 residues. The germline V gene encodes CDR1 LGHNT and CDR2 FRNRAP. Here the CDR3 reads CASSGTILYEQYF. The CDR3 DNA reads TGTGCTAGTTCCGGGACAATCCTCTACGAGCAGTACTTC.

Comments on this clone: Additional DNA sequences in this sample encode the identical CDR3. CDR3: CASSPLMNTEAFF. Written as DNA, the CDR3 is TGTGCCAGCAGCCCCCTAATGAACACTGAAGCTTTCTTT. V usage is TRBV9 and J usage is TRBJ1-1; D is uncertain. V lost 4 bases, J lost 0 bases, and 7 bases lay in between. The germline V gene has CDR1 SGDLS and CDR2 YYNGEE. The CDR3 is 13 residues long.

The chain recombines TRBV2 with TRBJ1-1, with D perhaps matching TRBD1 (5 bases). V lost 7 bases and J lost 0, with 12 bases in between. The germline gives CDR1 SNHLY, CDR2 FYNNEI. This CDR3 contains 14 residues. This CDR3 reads CASIRRGLNTEAFF. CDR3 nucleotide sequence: TGTGCCAGCATCAGGAGGGGTTTGAACACTGAAGCTTTCTTT.

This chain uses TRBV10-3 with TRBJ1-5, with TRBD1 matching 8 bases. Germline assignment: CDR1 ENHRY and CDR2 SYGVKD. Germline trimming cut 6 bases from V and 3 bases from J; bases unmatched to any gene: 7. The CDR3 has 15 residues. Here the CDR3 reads CAISHGQGNNQPQHF. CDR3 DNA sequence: TGTGCCATCAGCCACGGACAGGGCAACAATCAGCCCCAGCATTTT.

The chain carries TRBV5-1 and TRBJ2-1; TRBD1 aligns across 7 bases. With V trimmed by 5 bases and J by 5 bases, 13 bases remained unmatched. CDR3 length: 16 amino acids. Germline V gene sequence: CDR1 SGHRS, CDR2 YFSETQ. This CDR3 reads CASRPRPGTANNEQFF. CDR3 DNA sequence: TGCGCCAGCAGGCCAAGGCCCGGGACAGCAAACAATGAGCAGTTCTTC.

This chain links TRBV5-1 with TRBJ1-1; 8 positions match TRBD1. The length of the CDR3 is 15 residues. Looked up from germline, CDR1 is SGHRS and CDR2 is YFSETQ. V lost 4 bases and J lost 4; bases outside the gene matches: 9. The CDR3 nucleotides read TGCGCCAGCAGCCCCGAAAGCGGACAGGGCACTGAAGCTTTCTTT. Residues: CASSPESGQGTEAFF.

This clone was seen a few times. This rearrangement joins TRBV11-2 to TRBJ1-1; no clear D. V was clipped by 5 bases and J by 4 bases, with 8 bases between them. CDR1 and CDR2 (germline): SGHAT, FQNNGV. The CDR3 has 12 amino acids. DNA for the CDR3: TGTGCCAGCAGCCCGGGAACCACTGAAGCTTTCTTT. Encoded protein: CASSPGTTEAFF.

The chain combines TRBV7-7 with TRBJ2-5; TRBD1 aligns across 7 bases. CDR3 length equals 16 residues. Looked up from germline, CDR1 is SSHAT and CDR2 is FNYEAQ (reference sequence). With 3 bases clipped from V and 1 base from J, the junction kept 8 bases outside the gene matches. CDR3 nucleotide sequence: TGTGCCAGCAGCTTGTACGAGGGGGCAGGCCAAGAGACCCAGTACTTC. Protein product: CASSLYEGAGQETQYF.